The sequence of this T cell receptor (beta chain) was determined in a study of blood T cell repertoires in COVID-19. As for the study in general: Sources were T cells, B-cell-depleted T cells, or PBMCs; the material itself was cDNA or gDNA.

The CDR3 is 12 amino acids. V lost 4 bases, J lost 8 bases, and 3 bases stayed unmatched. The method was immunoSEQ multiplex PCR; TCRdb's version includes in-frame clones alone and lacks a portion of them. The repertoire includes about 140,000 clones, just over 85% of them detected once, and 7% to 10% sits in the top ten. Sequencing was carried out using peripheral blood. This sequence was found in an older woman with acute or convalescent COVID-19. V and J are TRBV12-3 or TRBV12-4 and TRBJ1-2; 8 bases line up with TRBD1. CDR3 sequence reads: CASSSPGGGYTF. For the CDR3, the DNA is TGTGCCAGCAGTTCGCCAGGGGGCGGCTACACCTTC.